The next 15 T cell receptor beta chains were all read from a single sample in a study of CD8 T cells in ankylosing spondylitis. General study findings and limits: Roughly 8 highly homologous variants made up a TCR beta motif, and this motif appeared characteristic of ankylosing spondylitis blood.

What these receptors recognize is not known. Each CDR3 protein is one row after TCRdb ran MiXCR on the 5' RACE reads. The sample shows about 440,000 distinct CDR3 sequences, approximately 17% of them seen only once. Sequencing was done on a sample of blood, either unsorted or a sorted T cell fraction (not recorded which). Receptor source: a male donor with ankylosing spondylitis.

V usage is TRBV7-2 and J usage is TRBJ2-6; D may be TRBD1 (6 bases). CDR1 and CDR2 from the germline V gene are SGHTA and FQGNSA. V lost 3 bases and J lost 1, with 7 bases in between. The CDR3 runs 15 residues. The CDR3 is CASSFRGSGANVLTF. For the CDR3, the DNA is TGTGCCAGCAGCTTCAGGGGATCTGGGGCCAACGTCCTGACTTTC.

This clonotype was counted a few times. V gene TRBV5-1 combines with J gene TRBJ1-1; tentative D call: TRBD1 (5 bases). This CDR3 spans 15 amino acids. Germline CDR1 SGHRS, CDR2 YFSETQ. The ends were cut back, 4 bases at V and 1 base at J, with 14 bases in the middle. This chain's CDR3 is CASSPDNSWNTEAFF. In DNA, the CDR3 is TGCGCCAGCAGCCCGGACAACAGTTGGAACACTGAAGCTTTCTTT.

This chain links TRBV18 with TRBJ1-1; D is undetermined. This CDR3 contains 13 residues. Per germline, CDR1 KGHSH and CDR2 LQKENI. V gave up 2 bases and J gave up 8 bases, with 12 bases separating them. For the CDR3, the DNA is TGTGCCAGCTCACCAGTCTCTTCCATGGAAGCTTTCTTT. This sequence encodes CASSPVSSMEAFF.

The CDR3, as DNA: TGCAGTGCTACCTCAAGGGGACAGGGGACGGAGCAGTACTTC. This translates into CSATSRGQGTEQYF. The V gene is TRBV20-1, the J gene TRBJ2-7; 10 nucleotides agree with TRBD1. After removal of 4 bases from V and 7 bases from J, the junction contained 10 bases not matched to a gene. CDR1 is DFQATT, CDR2 SNEGSKA, per germline (reference sequence). The CDR3 is 14 amino acids.

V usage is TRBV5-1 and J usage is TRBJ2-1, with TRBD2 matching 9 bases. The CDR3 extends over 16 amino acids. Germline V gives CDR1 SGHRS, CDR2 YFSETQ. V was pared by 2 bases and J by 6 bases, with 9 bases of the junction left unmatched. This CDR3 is CASSFGIAGDLNEQFF. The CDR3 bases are TGCGCCAGCAGCTTTGGGATAGCGGGGGACCTCAATGAGCAGTTCTTC.

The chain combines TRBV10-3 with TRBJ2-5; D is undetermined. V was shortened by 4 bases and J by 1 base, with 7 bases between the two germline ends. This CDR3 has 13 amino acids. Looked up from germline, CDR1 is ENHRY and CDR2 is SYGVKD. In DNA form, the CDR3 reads TGTGCCATCAGTGGTGGCAGCCAAGAGACCCAGTACTTC. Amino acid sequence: CAISGGSQETQYF.

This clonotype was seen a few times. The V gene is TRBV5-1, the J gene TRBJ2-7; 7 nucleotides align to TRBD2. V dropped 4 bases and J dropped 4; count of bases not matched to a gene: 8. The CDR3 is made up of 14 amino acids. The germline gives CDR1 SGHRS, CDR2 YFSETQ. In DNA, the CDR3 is TGCGCCAGCAGCCCCCTGGGGGAGGGATACGAGCAGTACTTC. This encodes CASSPLGEGYEQYF.

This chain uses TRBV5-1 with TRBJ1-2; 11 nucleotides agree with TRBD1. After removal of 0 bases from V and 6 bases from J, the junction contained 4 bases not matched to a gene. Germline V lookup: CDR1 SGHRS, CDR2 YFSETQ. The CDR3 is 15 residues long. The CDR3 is CASSLEDRGLHGYTF. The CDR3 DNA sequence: TGCGCCAGCAGCTTGGAGGACAGGGGGCTCCATGGCTACACCTTC.

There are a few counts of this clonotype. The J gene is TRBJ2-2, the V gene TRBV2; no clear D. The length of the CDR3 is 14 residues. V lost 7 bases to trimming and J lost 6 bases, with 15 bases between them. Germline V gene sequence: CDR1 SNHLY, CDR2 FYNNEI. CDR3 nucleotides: TGTGCCAGCATGCCGAGGTTTGGATCCGGGGAGCTGTTTTTT. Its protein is CASMPRFGSGELFF.

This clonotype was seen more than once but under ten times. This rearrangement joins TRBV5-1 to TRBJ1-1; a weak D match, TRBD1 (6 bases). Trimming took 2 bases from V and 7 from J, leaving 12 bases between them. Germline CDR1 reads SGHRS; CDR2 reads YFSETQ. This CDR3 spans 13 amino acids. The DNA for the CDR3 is TGCGCCAGCAGCTTAGGACAGTGGCATGAAGCTTTCTTT. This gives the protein CASSLGQWHEAFF.

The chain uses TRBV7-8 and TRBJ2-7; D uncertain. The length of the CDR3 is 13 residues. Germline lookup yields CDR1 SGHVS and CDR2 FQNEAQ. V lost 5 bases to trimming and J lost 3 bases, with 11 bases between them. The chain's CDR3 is CASSPTVDYEQYF. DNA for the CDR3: TGTGCCAGCAGCCCGACTGTCGACTACGAGCAGTACTTC.

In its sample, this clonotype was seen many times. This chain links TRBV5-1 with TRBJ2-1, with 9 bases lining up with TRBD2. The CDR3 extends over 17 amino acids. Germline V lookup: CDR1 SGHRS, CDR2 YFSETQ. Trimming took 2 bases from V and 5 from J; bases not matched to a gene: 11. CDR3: CASSFATSGSGNNEQFF. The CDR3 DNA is TGCGCCAGCAGCTTCGCAACTAGCGGGTCAGGTAACAATGAGCAGTTCTTC.

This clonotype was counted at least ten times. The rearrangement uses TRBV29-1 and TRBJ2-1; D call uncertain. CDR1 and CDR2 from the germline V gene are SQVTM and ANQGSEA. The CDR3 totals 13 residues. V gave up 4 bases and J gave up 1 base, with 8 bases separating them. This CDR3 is CSVGLPSYNEQFF. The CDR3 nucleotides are TGCAGCGTTGGGCTACCTTCCTACAATGAGCAGTTCTTC.

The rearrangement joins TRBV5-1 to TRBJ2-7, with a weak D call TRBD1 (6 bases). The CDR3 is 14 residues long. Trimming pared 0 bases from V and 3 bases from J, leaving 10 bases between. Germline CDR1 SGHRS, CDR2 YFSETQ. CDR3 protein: CASSLGPGDYEQYF. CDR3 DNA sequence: TGCGCCAGCAGCTTGGGGCCAGGGGACTACGAGCAGTACTTC.

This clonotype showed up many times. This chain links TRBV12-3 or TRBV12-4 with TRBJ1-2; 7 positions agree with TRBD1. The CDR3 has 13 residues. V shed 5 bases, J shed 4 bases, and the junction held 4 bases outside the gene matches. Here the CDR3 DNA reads TGTGCCAGCAGTCCACAGGGGATCTATGGCTACACCTTC. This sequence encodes CASSPQGIYGYTF.